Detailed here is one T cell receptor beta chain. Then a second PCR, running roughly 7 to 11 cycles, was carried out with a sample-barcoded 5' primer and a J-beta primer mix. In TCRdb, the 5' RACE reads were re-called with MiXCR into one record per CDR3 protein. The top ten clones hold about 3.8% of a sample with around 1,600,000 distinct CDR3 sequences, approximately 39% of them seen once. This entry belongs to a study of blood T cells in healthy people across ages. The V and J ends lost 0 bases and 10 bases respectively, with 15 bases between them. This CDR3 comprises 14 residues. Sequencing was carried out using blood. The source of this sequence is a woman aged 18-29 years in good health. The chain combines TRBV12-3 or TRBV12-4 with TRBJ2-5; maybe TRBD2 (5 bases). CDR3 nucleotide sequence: TGTGCCAGCAGTTTAGCCCCAGGAGGTGTGAGCCAGTACTTC. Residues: CASSLAPGGVSQYF.